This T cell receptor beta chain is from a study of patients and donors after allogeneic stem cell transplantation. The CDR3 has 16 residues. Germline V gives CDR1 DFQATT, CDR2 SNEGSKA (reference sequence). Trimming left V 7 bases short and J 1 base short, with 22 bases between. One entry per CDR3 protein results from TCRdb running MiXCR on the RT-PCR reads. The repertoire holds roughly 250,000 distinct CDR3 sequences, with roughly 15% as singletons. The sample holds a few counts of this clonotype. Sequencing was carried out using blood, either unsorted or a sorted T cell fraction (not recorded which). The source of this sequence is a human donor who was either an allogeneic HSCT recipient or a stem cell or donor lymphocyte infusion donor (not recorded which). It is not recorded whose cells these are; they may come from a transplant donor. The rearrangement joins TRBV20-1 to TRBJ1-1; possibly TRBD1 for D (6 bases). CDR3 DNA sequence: TGCAGTGTCTATTCGGGGGCGCTTACCTCGAACACTGAAGCTTTCTTT. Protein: CSVYSGALTSNTEAFF.